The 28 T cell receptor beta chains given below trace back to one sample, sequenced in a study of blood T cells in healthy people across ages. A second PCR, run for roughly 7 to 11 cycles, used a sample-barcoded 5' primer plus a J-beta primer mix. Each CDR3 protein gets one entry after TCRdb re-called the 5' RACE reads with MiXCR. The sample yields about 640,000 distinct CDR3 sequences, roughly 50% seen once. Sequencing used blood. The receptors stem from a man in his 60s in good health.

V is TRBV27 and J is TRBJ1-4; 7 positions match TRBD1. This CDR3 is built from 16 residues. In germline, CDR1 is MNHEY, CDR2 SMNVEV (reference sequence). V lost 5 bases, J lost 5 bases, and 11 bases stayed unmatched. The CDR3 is CASSPRQGMWNEKLFF. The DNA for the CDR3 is TGTGCCAGCAGTCCTCGACAGGGAATGTGGAATGAAAAACTGTTTTTT.

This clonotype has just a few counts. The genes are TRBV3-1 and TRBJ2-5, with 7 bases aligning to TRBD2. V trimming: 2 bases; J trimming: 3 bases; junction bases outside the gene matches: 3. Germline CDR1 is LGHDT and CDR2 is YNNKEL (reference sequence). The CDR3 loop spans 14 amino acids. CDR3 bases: TGTGCCAGCAGCCAACTCCGGGGGGAAGAGACCCAGTACTTC. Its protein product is CASSQLRGEETQYF.

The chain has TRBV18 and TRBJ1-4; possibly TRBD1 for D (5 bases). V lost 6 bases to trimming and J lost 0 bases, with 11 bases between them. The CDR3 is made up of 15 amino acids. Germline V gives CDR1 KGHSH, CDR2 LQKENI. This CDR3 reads CASSGGAATNEKLFF. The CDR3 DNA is TGTGCCAGCTCCGGGGGAGCAGCAACTAATGAAAAACTGTTTTTT.

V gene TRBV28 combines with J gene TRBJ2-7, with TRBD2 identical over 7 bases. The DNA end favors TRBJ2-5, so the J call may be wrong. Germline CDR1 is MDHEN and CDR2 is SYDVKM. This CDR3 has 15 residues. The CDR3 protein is CASSPGGTLLETQYF. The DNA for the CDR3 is TGTGCCAGCAGTCCCGGGGGGACCCTATTGGAGACCCAGTACTTC.

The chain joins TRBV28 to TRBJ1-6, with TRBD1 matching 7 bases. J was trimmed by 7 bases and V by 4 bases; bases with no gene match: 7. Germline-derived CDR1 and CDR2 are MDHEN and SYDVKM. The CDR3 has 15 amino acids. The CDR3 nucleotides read TGTGCCAGCAGTTCCGGACAGGTTCTAAATTCACCCCTCCACTTT. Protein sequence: CASSSGQVLNSPLHF.

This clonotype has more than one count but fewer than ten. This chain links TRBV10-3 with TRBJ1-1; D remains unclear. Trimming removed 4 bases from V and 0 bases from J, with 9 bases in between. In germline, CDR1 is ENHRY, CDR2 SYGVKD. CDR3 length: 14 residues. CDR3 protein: CAISGRGMNTEAFF. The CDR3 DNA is TGTGCCATCAGTGGGCGGGGAATGAACACTGAAGCTTTCTTT.

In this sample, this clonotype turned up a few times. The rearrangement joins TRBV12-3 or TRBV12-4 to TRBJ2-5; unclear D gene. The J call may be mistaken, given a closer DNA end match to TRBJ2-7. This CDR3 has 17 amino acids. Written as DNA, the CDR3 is TGTGCCAGCAGTTTAACCGCCAGGCTCCCATCCAGCCACGAGCAGTACTTC. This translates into CASSLTARLPSSHEQYF.

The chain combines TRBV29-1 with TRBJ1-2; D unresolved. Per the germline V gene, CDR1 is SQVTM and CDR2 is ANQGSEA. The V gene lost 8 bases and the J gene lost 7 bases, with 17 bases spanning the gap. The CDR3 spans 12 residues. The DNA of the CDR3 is TGCAGCACTCGAGACTACATAATTGGCTACACCTTC. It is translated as CSTRDYIIGYTF.

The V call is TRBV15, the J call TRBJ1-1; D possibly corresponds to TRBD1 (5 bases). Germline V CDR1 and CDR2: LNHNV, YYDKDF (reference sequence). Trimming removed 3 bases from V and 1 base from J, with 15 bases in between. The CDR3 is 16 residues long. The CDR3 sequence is CATSRGDGVKNTEAFF. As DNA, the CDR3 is TGTGCCACCAGCAGGGGGGACGGTGTTAAGAACACTGAAGCTTTCTTT.

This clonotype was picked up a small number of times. The CDR3, as DNA: TGTGCCAGCAGCAGGGGACTAGCGGTTGTGGAGACCCAGTACTTC. Translation: CASSRGLAVVETQYF. The chain recombines TRBV21-1 with TRBJ2-5; the table's D gene call, TRBD2, was not cross checked with the DNA. TRBV21-1 is a recognized pseudogene. The CDR3 contains 15 residues.

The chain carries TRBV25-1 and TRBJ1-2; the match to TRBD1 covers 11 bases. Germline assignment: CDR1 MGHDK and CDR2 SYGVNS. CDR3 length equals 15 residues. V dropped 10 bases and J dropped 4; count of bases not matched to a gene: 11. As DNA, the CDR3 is TGTGCCACGGAAGGGACAGGGGGGTCGGGCTATGGCTACACCTTC. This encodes CATEGTGGSGYGYTF.

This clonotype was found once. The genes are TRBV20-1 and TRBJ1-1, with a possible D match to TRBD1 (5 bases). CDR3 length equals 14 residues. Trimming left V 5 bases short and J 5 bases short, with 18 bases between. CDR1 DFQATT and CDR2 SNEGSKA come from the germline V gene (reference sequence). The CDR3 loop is CSADRGQGGTEAFF. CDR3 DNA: TGCAGTGCTGATAGGGGCCAGGGTGGGACTGAAGCTTTCTTT.

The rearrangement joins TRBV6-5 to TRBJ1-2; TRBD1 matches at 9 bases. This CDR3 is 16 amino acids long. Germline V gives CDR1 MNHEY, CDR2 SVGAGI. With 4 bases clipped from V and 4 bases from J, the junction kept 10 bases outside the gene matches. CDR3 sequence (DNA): TGTGCCAGCAGTTCCTACCTGGGACAGGGTTCCTATGGCTACACCTTC. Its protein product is CASSSYLGQGSYGYTF.

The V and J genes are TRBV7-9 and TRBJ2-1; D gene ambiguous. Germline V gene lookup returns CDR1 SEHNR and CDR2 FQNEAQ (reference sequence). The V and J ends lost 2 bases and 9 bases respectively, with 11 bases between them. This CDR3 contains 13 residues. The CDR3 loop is CASSLPPGTEQFF. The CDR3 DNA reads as TGTGCCAGCAGCTTACCGCCTGGTACTGAGCAGTTCTTC.

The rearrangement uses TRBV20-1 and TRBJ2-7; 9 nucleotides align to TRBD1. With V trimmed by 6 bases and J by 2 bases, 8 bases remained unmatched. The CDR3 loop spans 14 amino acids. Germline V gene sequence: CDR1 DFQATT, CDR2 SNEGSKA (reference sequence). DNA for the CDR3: TGCAGTGCCCCCGGGACAGGGAACCCCTACGAGCAGTACTTC. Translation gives CSAPGTGNPYEQYF.

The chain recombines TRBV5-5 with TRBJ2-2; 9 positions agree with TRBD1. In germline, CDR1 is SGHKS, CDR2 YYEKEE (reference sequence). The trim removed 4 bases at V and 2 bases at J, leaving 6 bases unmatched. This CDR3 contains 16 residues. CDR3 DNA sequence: TGTGCCAGCAGCAATCCGGGACAGGGAAACACCGGGGAGCTGTTTTTT. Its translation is CASSNPGQGNTGELFF.

The CDR3 nucleotides read TGTGCCAGGACACAACCCGACAGGGGGCCGTGTGAGACCCAGTACTTC. Protein sequence: CARTQPDRGPCETQYF. This chain links TRBV3-1 with TRBJ2-7; 10 nucleotides line up with TRBD1. The J call may not be correct, given that the DNA end is closer to TRBJ2-5. The CDR3 is made up of 16 amino acids. The germline V gene has CDR1 LGHDT and CDR2 YNNKEL (reference sequence).

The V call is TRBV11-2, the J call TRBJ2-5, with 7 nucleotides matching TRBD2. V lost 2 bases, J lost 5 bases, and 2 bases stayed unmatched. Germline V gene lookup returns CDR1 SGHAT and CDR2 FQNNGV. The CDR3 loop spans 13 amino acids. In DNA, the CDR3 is TGTGCCAGCAGCTTAACTAGCGCGGAGACCCAGTACTTC. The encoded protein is CASSLTSAETQYF.

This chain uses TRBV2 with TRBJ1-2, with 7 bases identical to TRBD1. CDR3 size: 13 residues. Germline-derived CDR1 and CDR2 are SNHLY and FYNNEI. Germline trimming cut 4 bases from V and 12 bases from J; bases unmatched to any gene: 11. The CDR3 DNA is TGTGCCAGCAGTGGACAGGGACAGATGTTAGACACCTTC. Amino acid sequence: CASSGQGQMLDTF.

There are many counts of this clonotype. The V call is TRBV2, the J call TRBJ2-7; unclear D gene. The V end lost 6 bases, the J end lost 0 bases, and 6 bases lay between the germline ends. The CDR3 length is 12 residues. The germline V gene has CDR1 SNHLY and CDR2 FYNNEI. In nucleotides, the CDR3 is TGTGCCAGCAGGGGCGCCTCCTACGAGCAGTACTTC. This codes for CASRGASYEQYF.

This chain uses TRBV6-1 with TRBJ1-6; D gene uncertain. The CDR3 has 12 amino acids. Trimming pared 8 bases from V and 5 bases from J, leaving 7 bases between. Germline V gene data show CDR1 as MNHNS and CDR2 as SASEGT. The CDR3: CASRRDNSPLHF. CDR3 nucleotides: TGTGCCAGCCGGAGGGATAATTCACCCCTCCACTTT.

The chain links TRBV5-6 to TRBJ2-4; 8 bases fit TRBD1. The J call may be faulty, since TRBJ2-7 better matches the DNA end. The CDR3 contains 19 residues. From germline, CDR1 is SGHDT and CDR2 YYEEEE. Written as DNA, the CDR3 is TGTGCCAGCAGCTCCTTTTATCCGGGACAGGTACACCCAACCTACGAGCAGTACTTC. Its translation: CASSSFYPGQVHPTYEQYF.

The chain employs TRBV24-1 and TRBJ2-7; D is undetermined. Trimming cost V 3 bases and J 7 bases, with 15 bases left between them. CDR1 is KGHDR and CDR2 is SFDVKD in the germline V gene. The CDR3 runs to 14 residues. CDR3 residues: CATSDDANYNEQYF. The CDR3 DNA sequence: TGTGCCACCAGTGATGACGCGAATTACAATGAGCAGTACTTC.

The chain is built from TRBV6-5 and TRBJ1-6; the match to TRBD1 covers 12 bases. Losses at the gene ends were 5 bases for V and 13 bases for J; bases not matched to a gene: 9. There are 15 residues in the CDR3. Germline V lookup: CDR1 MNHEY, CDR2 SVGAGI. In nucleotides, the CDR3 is TGTGCCAGCAGTCCCGGGACAGGGGGCATAGAGCCCCTCCACTTT. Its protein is CASSPGTGGIEPLHF.

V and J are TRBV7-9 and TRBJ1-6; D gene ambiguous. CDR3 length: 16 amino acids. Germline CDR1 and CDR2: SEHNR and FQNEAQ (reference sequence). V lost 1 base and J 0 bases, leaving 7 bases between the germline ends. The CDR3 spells CASSLVASSYNSPLHF. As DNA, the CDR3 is TGTGCCAGCAGCTTAGTGGCCAGCTCCTATAATTCACCCCTCCACTTT. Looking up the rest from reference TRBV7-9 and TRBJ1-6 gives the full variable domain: DTGVSQNPRHKITKRGQNVTFRCDPISEHNRLYWYRQTLGQGPEFLTYFQNEAQLEKSRLLSDRFSAERPKGSFSTLEIQRTEQGDSAMYLCASSLVASSYNSPLHFGNGTRLTVT.

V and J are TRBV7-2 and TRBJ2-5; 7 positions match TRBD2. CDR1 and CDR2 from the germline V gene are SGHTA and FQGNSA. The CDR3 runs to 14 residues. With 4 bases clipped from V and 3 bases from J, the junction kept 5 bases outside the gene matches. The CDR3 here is CASSYGGGKETQYF. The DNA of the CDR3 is TGTGCCAGCAGCTATGGGGGGGGAAAAGAGACCCAGTACTTC.

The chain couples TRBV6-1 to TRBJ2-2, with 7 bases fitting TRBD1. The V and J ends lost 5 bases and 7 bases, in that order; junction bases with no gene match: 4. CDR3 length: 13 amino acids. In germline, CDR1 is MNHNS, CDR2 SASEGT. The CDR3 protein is CASSRGQVGELFF. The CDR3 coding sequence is TGTGCCAGCAGTCGCGGACAGGTCGGGGAGCTGTTTTTT.

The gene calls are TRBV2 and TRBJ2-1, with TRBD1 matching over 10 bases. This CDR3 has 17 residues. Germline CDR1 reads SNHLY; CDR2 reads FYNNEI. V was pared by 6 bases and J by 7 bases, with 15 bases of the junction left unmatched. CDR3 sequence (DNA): TGTGCCAGCAGGGAAAACCCTAGACAGGGGGCTATAAATGAGCAGTTCTTC. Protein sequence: CASRENPRQGAINEQFF.